The clone carrying this T cell receptor (beta chain) was recorded a few times. This entry belongs to a study of blood T cells in healthy people across ages. CDR1 and CDR2 from the germline V gene are DFQATT and SNEGSKA (reference sequence). The CDR3 has 11 amino acids. The V end was cut by 0 bases, the J end by 9 bases, with 7 bases between. Then a second PCR, running roughly 7 to 12 cycles, was carried out with a sample-barcoded 5' primer and a J-beta primer mix. TCRdb re-analysed the 5' RACE reads in MiXCR, keeping a single row per CDR3 protein. The sample records approximately 780,000 distinct CDR3 sequences, approximately 24% being singletons. Separately, the same data were catalogued under a study of T cells of mothers and their children.

The V gene is TRBV20-1, the J gene TRBJ2-3; D is unclear. The source material was blood. This TCR was recovered from a boy younger than 18 in good health. CDR3 coding DNA: TGCAGTGCTAGAGAGACTTCCACGCAGTATTTT. This encodes CSARETSTQYF.